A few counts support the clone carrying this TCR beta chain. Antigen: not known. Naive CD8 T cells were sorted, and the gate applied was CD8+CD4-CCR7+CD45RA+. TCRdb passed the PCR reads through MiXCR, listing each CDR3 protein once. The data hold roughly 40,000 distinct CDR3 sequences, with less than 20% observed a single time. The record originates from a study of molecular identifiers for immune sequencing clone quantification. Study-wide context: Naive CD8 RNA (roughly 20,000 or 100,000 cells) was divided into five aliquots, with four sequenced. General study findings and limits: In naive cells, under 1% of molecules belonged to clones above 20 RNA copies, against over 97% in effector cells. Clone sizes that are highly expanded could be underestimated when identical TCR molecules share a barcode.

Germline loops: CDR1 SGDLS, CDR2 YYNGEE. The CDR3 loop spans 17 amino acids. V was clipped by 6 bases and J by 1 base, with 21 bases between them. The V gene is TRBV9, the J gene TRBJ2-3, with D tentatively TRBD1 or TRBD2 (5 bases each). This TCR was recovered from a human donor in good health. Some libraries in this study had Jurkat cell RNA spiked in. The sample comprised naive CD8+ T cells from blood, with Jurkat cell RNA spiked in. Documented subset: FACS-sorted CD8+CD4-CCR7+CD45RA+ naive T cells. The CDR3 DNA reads TGTGCCAGCACCGGGACCAGGGAAAGGCTAGGCACAGATACGCAGTATTTT. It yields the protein CASTGTRERLGTDTQYF.